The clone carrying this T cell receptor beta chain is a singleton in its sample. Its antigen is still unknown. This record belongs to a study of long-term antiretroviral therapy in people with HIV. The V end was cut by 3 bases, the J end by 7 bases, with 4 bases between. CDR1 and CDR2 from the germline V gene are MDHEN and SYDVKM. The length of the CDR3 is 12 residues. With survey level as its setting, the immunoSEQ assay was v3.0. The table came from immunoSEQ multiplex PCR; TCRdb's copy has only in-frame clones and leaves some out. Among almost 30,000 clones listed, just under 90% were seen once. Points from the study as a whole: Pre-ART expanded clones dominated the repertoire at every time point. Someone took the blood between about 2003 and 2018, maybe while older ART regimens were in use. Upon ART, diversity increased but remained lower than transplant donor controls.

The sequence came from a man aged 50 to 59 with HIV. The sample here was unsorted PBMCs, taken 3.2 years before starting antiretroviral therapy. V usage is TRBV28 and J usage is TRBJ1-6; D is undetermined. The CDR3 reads CASSLLNSPLHF. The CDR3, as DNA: TGTGCCAGCAGTTTGCTCAATTCACCCCTCCACTTT.